This is a list of T cell receptor beta chains from one sample in a study of blood T cell repertoires in COVID-19. Data came from immunoSEQ multiplex PCR; TCRdb stores just in-frame clones and leaves some out. The sample lists 120,000 or so clones, approximately 71% occurring once. Sequencing was performed on peripheral blood. The receptors shown here come from a human donor in a cohort sampled during active COVID-19. CDR3s include the opening cysteine and the closing phenylalanine or tryptophan. A D gene is named only where the DNA matches it firmly. The size of a clone is reported for some rows only, either as once, few or many, or as a class for expanded clones.

V gene,clone size,D gene,J gene,CDR3 protein,CDR3 DNA
TRBV5-4,few,TRBD1,TRBJ2-7,CASSLSGGSSYEQYF,TGTGCCAGCAGCTTGTCAGGGGGCAGCTCCTACGAGCAGTACTTC
TRBV2,.,.,TRBJ1-5,CASRGGAHEGNQPQHF,TGTGCCAGCAGGGGAGGGGCGCATGAGGGTAATCAGCCCCAGCATTTT
TRBV4-1,.,TRBD1,TRBJ2-7,CASSQGRDSSYEQYF,TGCGCCAGCAGCCAGGGCCGGGACAGCTCCTACGAGCAGTACTTC
TRBV5-1,few,TRBD2,TRBJ2-7,CASSLVASGSSYEQYF,TGCGCCAGCAGCTTGGTGGCTAGCGGGAGCTCCTACGAGCAGTACTTC
TRBV7-8,.,.,TRBJ1-6,CASRPGQHSYNSPLHF,TGTGCCAGCAGACCTGGACAGCACTCCTATAATTCACCCCTCCACTTT
TRBV28,.,.,TRBJ1-5,CASSLDSNQPQHF,TGTGCCAGCAGTCTAGATAGCAATCAGCCCCAGCATTTT
TRBV25-1,.,TRBD1,TRBJ1-1,CASSEYFRGLSGNTEAFF,TGTGCCAGCAGTGAATACTTCAGGGGGCTTTCAGGGAACACTGAAGCTTTCTTT
TRBV28,.,.,TRBJ2-1,CASNHRLLRVLYNEQFF,TGTGCCAGCAACCACCGCCTACTCAGGGTGTTATACAATGAGCAGTTCTTC
TRBV28,few,.,TRBJ2-7,CASSSRHNYEQYF,TGTGCCAGCAGTTCACGACACAACTACGAGCAGTACTTC
TRBV11-3,.,.,TRBJ1-2,CASSLGTLNYGYTF,TGTGCCAGCAGCTTAGGGACACTTAACTATGGCTACACCTTC
TRBV24-1,few,TRBD1,TRBJ1-2,CAAGQGIGYTF,TGTGCCGCGGGACAGGGAATTGGCTACACCTTC
TRBV4-1,.,.,TRBJ1-3,CASSQEGPGQYGNTIYF,TGCGCCAGCAGCCAAGAGGGACCTGGACAGTACGGAAACACCATATATTTT